This T cell receptor (beta chain) was retrieved from a study of regulatory T cells in long-lasting Graves disease. Regarding time point: persistent/refractory GD, antithyroid drugs over 5 years with positive TRAb. Researchers made the TCR library from RNA that was extracted from PBMCs. Arm-PCR of CDR3 regions and iRepertoire HTBI primers were used to build TCR beta libraries. TCRdb redid the calling of the multiplex PCR reads with MiXCR, one entry per CDR3 protein. The data hold a few hundred thousand distinct CDR3 sequences, with 23% observed a single time. Study-level results: Relative to new patients (roughly 1,000), persistent patients exhibited greater sharing of public clonotypes (more than 2,500).

This clonotype was observed many times. The antigen is unknown. Trimming left V 3 bases short and J 5 bases short, with 10 bases between. CDR1 GTSNPN and CDR2 SVGIG come from the germline V gene (reference sequence). This CDR3 contains 12 residues. The chain couples TRBV30 to TRBJ1-2; possibly TRBD1 for D (5 bases). The source of this sequence is a female donor with Graves disease. Sequences were derived from peripheral blood mononuclear cells (PBMCs), sampled when the disease was refractory, from a patient treated with antithyroid drugs. The CDR3 loop is CAWSGGAYGYTF. CDR3 DNA sequence: TGTGCCTGGAGCGGGGGAGCGTATGGCTACACCTTC.